This T cell receptor (beta chain) was identified in a study of shared clonotypes between healthy human individuals. Study-level background: CD8 memory received one plate per donor, CD8 naive two, CD4 memory three and CD4 naive three. General study results and limits: Apart from blood, nothing was sampled; tissue repertoires likely differ. Read depth was anticipated to influence clonotype sharing among donors.

CD45RO-negative CD8 cells positively selected for CCR7 made up the naive population, which excluded terminally differentiated effector memory CD45RA+ cells. How the authors handled the data: For the immunoSEQ data, sequences were junction-only without quality scores, so filtering differed. TCRdb's copy holds only in-frame clones and misses some; the assay was immunoSEQ multiplex PCR. V and J calls and clone size follow that table, whereas D and trimming were derived from the DNA. Of around 1.9 million clones in the sample, about 93% were seen once. V dropped 7 bases and J dropped 0 bases, with 17 bases sitting between them. Germline V gene sequence: CDR1 MDHEN, CDR2 SYDVKM. This CDR3 has 16 residues. Turning to this clone: Its antigen is not known.

Sequenced sample: naive CD8+ T cells from PBMCs. The chain has TRBV28 and TRBJ2-3; possibly TRBD2 for D (6 bases). This TCR was sampled from a man between 18 and 35 years old in good health. Some clones in this sample may be carry-over from other donors' samples. CDR3 nucleotides: TGTGCCAGCACCCACACCAGAAGCGGGAGCACAGATACGCAGTATTTT. It is translated as CASTHTRSGSTDTQYF.